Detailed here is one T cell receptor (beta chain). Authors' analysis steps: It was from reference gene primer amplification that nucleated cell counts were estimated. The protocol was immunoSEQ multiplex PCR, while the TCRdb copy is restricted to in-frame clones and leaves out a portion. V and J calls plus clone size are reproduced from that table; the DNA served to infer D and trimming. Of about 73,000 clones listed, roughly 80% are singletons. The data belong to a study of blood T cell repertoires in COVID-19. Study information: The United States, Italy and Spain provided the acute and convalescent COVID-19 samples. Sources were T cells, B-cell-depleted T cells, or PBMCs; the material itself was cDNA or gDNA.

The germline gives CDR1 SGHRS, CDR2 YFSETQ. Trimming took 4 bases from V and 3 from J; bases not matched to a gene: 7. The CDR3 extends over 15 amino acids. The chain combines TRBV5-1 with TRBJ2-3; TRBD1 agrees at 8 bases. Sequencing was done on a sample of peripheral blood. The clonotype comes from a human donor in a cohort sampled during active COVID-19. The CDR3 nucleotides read TGCGCCAGCAGCACCGGACAGGGTGGGACAGATACGCAGTATTTT. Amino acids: CASSTGQGGTDTQYF.